This T cell receptor beta chain was documented in a study of neurological immune-mediated disorders. Findings and caveats of the study: Expanded clones shared no CDR3 amino acid sequences across subjects, suggesting private repertoires in all groups. There was no clinical or MRI feature that was associated with the multiple sclerosis repertoire cluster. The most TCR clonal expansion was seen in HTLV-1-associated myelopathy, and the least was seen in multiple sclerosis, which fell below healthy controls.

With 10-nucleotide random UMIs included, cDNA was synthesized by 5'RACE. TCRdb re-called the 5' RACE reads with MiXCR, one entry per CDR3 protein. Of about 69,000 distinct CDR3 sequences listed, 3.9% are singletons. This clonotype was counted many times. Its cognate antigen is unknown. Sequenced: PBMCs. The TCR comes from a man aged 25 to 40 with multiple sclerosis.

The CDR3 here is CSAGRHATTNEKLFF. CDR3 DNA sequence: TGCAGTGCCGGGAGACACGCCACAACTAATGAAAAACTGTTTTTT. The rearrangement uses TRBV20-1 and TRBJ1-4; D is unresolved. The CDR3 contains 15 residues. Trimming pared 6 bases from V and 0 bases from J, leaving 14 bases between. Germline CDR1 is DFQATT and CDR2 is SNEGSKA (reference sequence).